One T cell receptor (beta chain) is described in this entry. A read error may explain this, as a much larger clone is one base away. This sample is part of a study of tumor-infiltrating lymphocytes in primary liver carcinoma. A constant-region primer served to make TCR beta cDNA from about 500 ng total RNA. For TCR beta, libraries were produced by three nested multiplex PCR rounds using slightly modified ARM-PCR. Running around 10 cycles apiece, the first two PCR rounds relied on TRBV1-TRBV30 forward primers together with a C-beta reverse primer. MiXCR was run by TCRdb on the multiplex PCR reads, yielding one entry per CDR3 protein. Of approximately 110,000 distinct CDR3 sequences in the sample, 50% to 65% were seen once. This CDR3 comprises 14 residues. Looked up from germline, CDR1 is SGHDT and CDR2 is YYEEEE. Investigators took RNA and DNA out together from about 20-30 mg of unsorted bulk tissue.

This clonotype originated in a woman between 55 and 75 years old with primary liver carcinoma and hepatitis B virus infection. The specimen sequenced was liver tumor tissue from sampling region 1. Subset defined: tumor region T1, superior pole. The chain uses TRBV5-6 and TRBJ2-1; no clear D. CDR3 region: CTSSFQNGANEQFF. The CDR3 bases are TGTACCAGCAGCTTCCAGAATGGTGCCAATGAGCAGTTCTTC.